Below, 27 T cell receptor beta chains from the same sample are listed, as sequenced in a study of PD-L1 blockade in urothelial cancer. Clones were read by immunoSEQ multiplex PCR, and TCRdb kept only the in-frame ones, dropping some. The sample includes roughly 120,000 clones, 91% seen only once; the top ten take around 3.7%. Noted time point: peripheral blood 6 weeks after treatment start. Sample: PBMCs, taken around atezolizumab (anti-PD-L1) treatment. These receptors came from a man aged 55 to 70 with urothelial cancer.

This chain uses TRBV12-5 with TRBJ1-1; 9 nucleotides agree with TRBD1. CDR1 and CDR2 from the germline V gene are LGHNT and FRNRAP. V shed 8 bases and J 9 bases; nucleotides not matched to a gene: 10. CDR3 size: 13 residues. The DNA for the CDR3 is TGTGCTAGTTCCGGGACAGGGAAGGCCCAAGCTTTCTTT. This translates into CASSGTGKAQAFF.

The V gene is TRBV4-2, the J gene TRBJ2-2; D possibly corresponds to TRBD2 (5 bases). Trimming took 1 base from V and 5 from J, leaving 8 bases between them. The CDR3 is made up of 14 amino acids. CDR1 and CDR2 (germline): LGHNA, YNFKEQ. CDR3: CASSQGSGTGELFF. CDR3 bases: TGTGCCAGCAGCCAAGGCTCGGGAACCGGGGAGCTGTTTTTT.

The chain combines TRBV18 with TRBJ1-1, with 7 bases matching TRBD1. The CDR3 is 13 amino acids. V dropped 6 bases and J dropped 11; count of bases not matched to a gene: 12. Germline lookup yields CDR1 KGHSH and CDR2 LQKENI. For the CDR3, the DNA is TGTGCCAGCTCGCCTACAGGGGACCTCGGGGCTTTCTTT. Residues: CASSPTGDLGAFF.

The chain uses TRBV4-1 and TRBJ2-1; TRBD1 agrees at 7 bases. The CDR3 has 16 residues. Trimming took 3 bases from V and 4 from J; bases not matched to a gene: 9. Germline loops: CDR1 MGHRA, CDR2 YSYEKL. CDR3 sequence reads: CASSQPGAGGYNEQFF. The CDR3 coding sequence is TGCGCCAGCAGCCAGCCCGGGGCAGGGGGATACAATGAGCAGTTCTTC.

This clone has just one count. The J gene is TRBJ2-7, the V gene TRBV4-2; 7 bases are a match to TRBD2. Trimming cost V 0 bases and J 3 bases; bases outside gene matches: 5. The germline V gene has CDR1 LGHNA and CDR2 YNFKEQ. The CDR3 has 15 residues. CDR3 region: CASSQDGGTIYEQYF. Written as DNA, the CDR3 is TGTGCCAGCAGCCAAGATGGGGGGACTATCTACGAGCAGTACTTC.

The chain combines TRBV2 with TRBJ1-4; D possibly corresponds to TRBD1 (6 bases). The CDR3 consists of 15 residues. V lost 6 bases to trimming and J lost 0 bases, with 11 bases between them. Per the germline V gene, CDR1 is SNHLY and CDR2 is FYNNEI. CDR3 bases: TGTGCCAGCAGCAGGGGCCTGACAACTAATGAAAAACTGTTTTTT. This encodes CASSRGLTTNEKLFF.

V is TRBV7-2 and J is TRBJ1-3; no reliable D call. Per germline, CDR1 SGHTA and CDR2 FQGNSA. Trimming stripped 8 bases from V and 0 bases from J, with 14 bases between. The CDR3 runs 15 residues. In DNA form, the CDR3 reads TGTGCCAGCCATAAGCCCACCGCCTCTGGAAACACCATATATTTT. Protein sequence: CASHKPTASGNTIYF.

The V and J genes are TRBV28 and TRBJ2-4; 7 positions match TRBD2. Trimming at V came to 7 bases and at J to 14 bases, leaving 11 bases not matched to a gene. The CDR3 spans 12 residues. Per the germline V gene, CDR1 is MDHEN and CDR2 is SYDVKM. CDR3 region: CASTRGDRGEYF. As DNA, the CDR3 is TGTGCCAGCACCCGGGGGGATAGAGGGGAGTACTTC.

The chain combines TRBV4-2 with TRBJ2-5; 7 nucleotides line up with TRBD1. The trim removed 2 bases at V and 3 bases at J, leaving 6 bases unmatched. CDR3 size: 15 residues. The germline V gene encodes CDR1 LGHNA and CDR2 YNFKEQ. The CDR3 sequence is CASSQQTGVKETQYF. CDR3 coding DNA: TGTGCCAGCAGCCAACAAACAGGGGTTAAAGAGACCCAGTACTTC.

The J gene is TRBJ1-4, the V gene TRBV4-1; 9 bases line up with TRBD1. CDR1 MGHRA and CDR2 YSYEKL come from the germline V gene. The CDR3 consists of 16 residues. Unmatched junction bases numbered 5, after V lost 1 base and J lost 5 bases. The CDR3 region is CASSQVEGTGNEKLFF. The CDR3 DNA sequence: TGCGCCAGCAGCCAAGTGGAGGGGACAGGGAATGAAAAACTGTTTTTT.

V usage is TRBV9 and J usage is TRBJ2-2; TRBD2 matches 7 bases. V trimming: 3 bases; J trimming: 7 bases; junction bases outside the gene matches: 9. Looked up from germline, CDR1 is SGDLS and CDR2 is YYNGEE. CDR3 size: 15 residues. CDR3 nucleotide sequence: TGTGCCAGCAGCGCGGCGGGGGTAGGATTCGGGGAGCTGTTTTTT. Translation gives CASSAAGVGFGELFF.

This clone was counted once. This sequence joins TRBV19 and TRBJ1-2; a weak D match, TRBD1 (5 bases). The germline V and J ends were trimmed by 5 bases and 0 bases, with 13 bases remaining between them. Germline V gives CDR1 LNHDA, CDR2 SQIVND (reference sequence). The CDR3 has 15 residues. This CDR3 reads CASSPRQIPNYGYTF. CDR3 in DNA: TGTGCCAGTAGTCCAAGACAGATTCCTAACTATGGCTACACCTTC.

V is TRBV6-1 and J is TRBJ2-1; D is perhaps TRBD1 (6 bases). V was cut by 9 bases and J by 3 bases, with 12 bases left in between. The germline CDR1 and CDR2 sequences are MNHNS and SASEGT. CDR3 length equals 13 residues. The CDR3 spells CASNRASYNEQFF. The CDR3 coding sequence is TGTGCCAGTAACAGGGCCAGCTACAATGAGCAGTTCTTC.

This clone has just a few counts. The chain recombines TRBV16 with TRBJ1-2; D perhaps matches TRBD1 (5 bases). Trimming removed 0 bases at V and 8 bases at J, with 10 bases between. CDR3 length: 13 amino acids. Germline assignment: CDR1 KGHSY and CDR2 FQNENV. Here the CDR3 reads CASSQSQGHGYTF. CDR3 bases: TGTGCCAGCAGCCAATCGCAGGGCCACGGCTACACCTTC.

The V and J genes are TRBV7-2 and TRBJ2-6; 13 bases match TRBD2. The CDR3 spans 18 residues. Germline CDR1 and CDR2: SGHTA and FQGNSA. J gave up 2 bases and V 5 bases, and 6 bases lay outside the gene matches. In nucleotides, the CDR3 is TGTGCCAGCAGCCCCGGACTAGCGGGAGTGGCTGGGGCCAACGTCCTGACTTTC. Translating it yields CASSPGLAGVAGANVLTF. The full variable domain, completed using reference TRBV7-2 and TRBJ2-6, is GAGVSQSPSNKVTEKGKDVELRCDPISGHTALYWYRQSLGQGLEFLIYFQGNSAPDKSGLPSDRFSAERTGGSVSTLTIQRTQQEDSAVYLCASSPGLAGVAGANVLTFGAGSRLTVL.

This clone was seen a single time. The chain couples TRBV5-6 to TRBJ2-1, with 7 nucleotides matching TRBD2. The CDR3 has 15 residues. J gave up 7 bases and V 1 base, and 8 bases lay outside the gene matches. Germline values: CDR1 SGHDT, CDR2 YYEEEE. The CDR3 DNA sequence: TGTGCCAGCAGCTTGTGGTGGGAGGGGTTGAATGAGCAGTTCTTC. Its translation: CASSLWWEGLNEQFF.

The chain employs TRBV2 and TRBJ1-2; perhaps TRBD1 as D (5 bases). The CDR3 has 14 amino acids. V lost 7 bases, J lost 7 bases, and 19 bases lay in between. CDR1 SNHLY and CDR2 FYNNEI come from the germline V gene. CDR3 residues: CASIARTSGGGYTF. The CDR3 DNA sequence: TGTGCCAGCATCGCAAGGACATCTGGTGGTGGCTACACCTTC.

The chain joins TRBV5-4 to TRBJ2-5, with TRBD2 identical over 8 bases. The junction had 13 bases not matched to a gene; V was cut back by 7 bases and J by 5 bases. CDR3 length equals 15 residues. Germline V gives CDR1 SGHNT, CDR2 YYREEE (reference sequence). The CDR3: CASSPRTAGEETQYF. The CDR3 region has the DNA TGTGCCAGCTCCCCCCGGACAGCGGGAGAGGAGACCCAGTACTTC.

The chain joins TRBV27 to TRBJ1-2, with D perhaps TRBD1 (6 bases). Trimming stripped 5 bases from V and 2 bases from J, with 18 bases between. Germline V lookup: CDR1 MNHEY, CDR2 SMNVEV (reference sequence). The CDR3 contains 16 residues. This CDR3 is CASSGGKGQPNYGYTF. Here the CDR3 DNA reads TGTGCCAGCAGTGGGGGAAAAGGACAGCCAAACTATGGCTACACCTTC.

The DNA for the CDR3 is TGTGCCTGGGATCCTGGGGGGGGTAGCACAGATACGCAGTATTTT. Its translation: CAWDPGGGSTDTQYF. The V gene is TRBV30, the J gene TRBJ2-3; 7 bases align to TRBD2. Germline lookup yields CDR1 GTSNPN and CDR2 SVGIG (reference sequence). The length of the CDR3 is 15 residues. Unmatched junction bases numbered 8, after V lost 5 bases and J lost 0 bases. Based on the CDR3 plus reference TRBV30 and TRBJ2-3, the full variable domain is SQTIHQWPATLVQPVGSPLSLECTVEGTSNPNLYWYRQAAGRGLQLLFYSVGIGQISSEVPQNLSASRPQDRQFILSSKKLLLSDSGFYLCAWDPGGGSTDTQYFGPGTRLTVL.

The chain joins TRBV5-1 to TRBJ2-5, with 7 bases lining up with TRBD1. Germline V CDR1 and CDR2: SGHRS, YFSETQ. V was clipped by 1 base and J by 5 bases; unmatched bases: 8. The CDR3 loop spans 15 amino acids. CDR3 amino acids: CASSLFLGGLETQYF. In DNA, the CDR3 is TGCGCCAGCAGCTTGTTTCTAGGGGGCTTGGAGACCCAGTACTTC.

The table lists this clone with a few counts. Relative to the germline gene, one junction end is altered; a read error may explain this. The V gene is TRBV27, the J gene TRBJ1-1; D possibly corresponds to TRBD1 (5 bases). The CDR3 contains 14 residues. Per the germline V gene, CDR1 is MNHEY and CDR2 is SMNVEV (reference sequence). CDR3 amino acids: CASSLSAGNPEAFF. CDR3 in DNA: TGTGCCAGCAGTTTATCCGCAGGGAACCCTGAAGCTTTCTTT.

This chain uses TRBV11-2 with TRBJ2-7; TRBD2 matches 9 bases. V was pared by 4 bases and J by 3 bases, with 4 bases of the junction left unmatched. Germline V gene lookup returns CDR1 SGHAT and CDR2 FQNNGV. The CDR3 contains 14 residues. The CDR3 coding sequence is TGTGCCAGCAGCTCAAGAGCGGGAGGCTACGAGCAGTACTTC. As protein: CASSSRAGGYEQYF.

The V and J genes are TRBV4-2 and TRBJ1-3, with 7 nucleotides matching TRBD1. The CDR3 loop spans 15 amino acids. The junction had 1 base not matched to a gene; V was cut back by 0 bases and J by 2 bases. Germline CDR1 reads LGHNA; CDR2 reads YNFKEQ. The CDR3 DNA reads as TGTGCCAGCAGCCAAGATGGGACAGCTGGAAACACCATATATTTT. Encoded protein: CASSQDGTAGNTIYF.

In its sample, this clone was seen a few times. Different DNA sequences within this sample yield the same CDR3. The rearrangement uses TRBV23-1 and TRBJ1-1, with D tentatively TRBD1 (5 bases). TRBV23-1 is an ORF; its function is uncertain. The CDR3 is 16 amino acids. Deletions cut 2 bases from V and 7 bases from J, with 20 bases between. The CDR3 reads CASSQHRDSESSEAFF. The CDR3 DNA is TGCGCCAGCAGTCAACACCGGGACTCAGAATCCAGTGAAGCTTTCTTT.

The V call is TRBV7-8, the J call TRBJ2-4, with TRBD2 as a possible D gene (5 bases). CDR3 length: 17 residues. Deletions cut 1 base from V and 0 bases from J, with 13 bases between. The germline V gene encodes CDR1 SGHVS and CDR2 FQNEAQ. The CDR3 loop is CASSLGGSVLAKNIQYF. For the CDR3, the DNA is TGTGCCAGCAGCTTAGGGGGTAGCGTCTTAGCCAAAAACATTCAGTACTTC.

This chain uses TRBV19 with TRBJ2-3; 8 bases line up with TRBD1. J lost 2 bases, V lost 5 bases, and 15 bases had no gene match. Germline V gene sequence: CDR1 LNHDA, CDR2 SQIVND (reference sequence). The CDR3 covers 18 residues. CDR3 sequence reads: CASSGRTGFGLNTDTQYF. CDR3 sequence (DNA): TGTGCCAGTAGTGGCCGGACAGGGTTTGGGCTGAACACAGATACGCAGTATTTT.